The next 26 T cell receptor beta chains were all read from a single sample in a study of shared clonotypes between healthy human individuals. Profiled with immunoSEQ multiplex PCR; TCRdb holds only in-frame clones, not every one. The sample has fewer than 850,000 clones; approximately 97% are singletons. CD45RO negativity and positive selection for CCR7 defined naive CD8 cells, a population that excluded terminally differentiated effector memory CD45RA+ cells. Material for sequencing was naive CD8+ T cells sorted from blood. Source of these receptors: a man aged 25 to 40 in good health.

This chain connects TRBV11-2 to TRBJ2-7; D remains ambiguous. Trimming removed 5 bases from V and 5 bases from J, with 22 bases in between. The CDR3 consists of 16 residues. Looked up from germline, CDR1 is SGHAT and CDR2 is FQNNGV. CDR3 DNA sequence: TGTGCCAGCAGCCCCCTAGAGATGGGCCGCCACGACGAGCAGTACTTC. This sequence encodes CASSPLEMGRHDEQYF.

V gene TRBV9 combines with J gene TRBJ2-2; weak D call: TRBD1 (6 bases). The CDR3 length is 13 residues. The germline V gene has CDR1 SGDLS and CDR2 YYNGEE. Trimming cost V 7 bases and J 4 bases, with 11 bases left between them. CDR3 sequence reads: CASVQGSTGELFF. CDR3 coding DNA: TGTGCCAGCGTACAGGGTTCCACCGGGGAGCTGTTTTTT.

Concerning this clone itself: The sample contains more than one DNA sequence encoding this CDR3. V gene TRBV29-1 combines with J gene TRBJ2-1, with TRBD1 as a possible D gene (6 bases). This CDR3 has 14 amino acids. V was pared by 1 base and J by 4 bases, with 11 bases between. Germline V lookup: CDR1 SQVTM, CDR2 ANQGSEA. The CDR3 sequence: CSVEGQGSYNEQFF. In DNA, the CDR3 is TGCAGCGTTGAAGGGCAGGGGTCTTACAATGAGCAGTTCTTC.

This clone was detected once. The chain recombines TRBV7-9 with TRBJ2-5; 7 bases are a match to TRBD1. Germline V lookup: CDR1 SEHNR, CDR2 FQNEAQ (reference sequence). This CDR3 has 16 amino acids. The junction had 11 bases not matched to a gene; V was cut back by 5 bases and J by 2 bases. The CDR3 nucleotides are TGTGCCAGCAGCCTCCAGTGGGGACAGCCACAAGAGACCCAGTACTTC. Translating gives CASSLQWGQPQETQYF.

The chain uses TRBV27 and TRBJ1-5; a weak D match, TRBD1 (5 bases). Germline lookup yields CDR1 MNHEY and CDR2 SMNVEV (reference sequence). The V end lost 2 bases, the J end lost 2 bases, and 16 bases lay between the germline ends. CDR3 size: 17 residues. Written as DNA, the CDR3 is TGTGCCAGCAGTTTAGGGGGAGGGCCCCATGGCAATCAGCCCCAGCATTTT. This codes for CASSLGGGPHGNQPQHF.

This rearrangement joins TRBV27 to TRBJ2-7; tentatively, D is TRBD1 (5 bases). Per germline, CDR1 MNHEY and CDR2 SMNVEV (reference sequence). V was trimmed by 6 bases and J by 3 bases, leaving 15 bases between them. CDR3 length equals 14 residues. The CDR3 DNA reads TGTGCCAGCAGCAGCTGGGGCAGGGTCTACGAGCAGTACTTC. Translating it yields CASSSWGRVYEQYF.

J is TRBJ2-1 and V is TRBV5-1; D possibly corresponds to TRBD2 (5 bases). V lost 1 base to trimming and J lost 9 bases, with 17 bases between them. Germline V gene sequence: CDR1 SGHRS, CDR2 YFSETQ. The CDR3 runs to 15 residues. The DNA for the CDR3 is TGCGCCAGCAGCTTGTTAGGGTCCCCTAGCACTGAGCAGTTCTTC. Protein: CASSLLGSPSTEQFF.

The gene calls are TRBV7-9 and TRBJ1-4; D might be TRBD1 (6 bases). The germline V and J ends were trimmed by 4 bases and 10 bases, with 13 bases remaining between them. Germline lookup yields CDR1 SEHNR and CDR2 FQNEAQ (reference sequence). This CDR3 contains 13 residues. CDR3 DNA: TGTGCCAGCAGCTACGCAGGGGAGCGAAAACTGTTTTTT. Residues: CASSYAGERKLFF.

This clone was observed once. The chain is built from TRBV11-2 and TRBJ2-7; TRBD1 agrees at 8 bases. V lost 5 bases and J lost 4; bases outside the gene matches: 7. CDR1 and CDR2 (germline): SGHAT, FQNNGV. The CDR3 sequence is 14 residues long. CDR3 sequence reads: CASSPRDRWYEQYF. The CDR3, as DNA: TGTGCCAGCAGCCCTAGGGACAGGTGGTACGAGCAGTACTTC.

The chain combines TRBV28 with TRBJ1-2, with a weak D call TRBD1 (6 bases). The V gene's germline CDR1 is MDHEN and CDR2 SYDVKM. V was pared by 5 bases and J by 4 bases, with 17 bases between. The CDR3 loop spans 15 amino acids. Written as DNA, the CDR3 is TGTGCCAGCAGTCCAGGGGACACAACGGCCTATGGCTACACCTTC. This gives the protein CASSPGDTTAYGYTF.

The chain uses TRBV9 and TRBJ2-5; the D gene is possibly TRBD2 (6 bases). V was clipped by 1 base and J by 2 bases, with 15 bases between them. This CDR3 is 16 amino acids long. The V gene's germline CDR1 is SGDLS and CDR2 YYNGEE. The CDR3 here is CASSVSFSGAQETQYF. DNA of the CDR3: TGTGCCAGCAGCGTAAGTTTTAGCGGAGCTCAAGAGACCCAGTACTTC. The whole variable domain, filled in from reference TRBV9 and TRBJ2-5, reads DSGVTQTPKHLITATGQRVTLRCSPRSGDLSVYWYQQSLDQGLQFLIQYYNGEERAKGNILERFSAQQFPDLHSELNLSSLELGDSALYFCASSVSFSGAQETQYFGPGTRLLVL.

J is TRBJ1-4 and V is TRBV6-5; TRBD1 might be the D (6 bases). The CDR3 totals 14 residues. Per germline, CDR1 MNHEY and CDR2 SVGAGI. V lost 2 bases to trimming and J lost 8 bases, with 12 bases between them. In DNA, the CDR3 is TGTGCCAGCAGTTACGCACAGGGCGGAGAAAAACTGTTTTTT. Translated, it gives CASSYAQGGEKLFF.

This rearrangement joins TRBV10-1 to TRBJ2-1; D is uncertain. Germline values: CDR1 WNHNN, CDR2 SYGVQD (reference sequence). The CDR3 length is 12 residues. Trimming shortened V by 3 bases and J by 6 bases, and 6 bases separated the two germline ends. The DNA of the CDR3 is TGCGCCAGCAGTGAATTGGGCAATGAGCAGTTCTTC. The encoded protein is CASSELGNEQFF.

V gene TRBV9 combines with J gene TRBJ2-2; TRBD1 or TRBD2 may be the D gene (5 bases each). Germline-derived CDR1 and CDR2 are SGDLS and YYNGEE. The CDR3 loop spans 13 amino acids. Trimming pared 2 bases from V and 10 bases from J, leaving 12 bases between. CDR3: CASSVSGRVELFF. CDR3 DNA: TGTGCCAGCAGCGTCTCGGGGCGCGTGGAGCTGTTTTTT.

This chain uses TRBV5-8 with TRBJ2-5, with D maybe TRBD2 (7 bases). Trimming left V 1 base short and J 2 bases short, with 15 bases between. This CDR3 region has 16 residues. Germline CDR1 SGHTS, CDR2 YDEGEE. This CDR3 is CASSLQRTRGQETQYF. The CDR3 nucleotides are TGTGCCAGCAGCTTGCAACGGACTAGGGGGCAAGAGACCCAGTACTTC.

The genes are TRBV27 and TRBJ2-6; D not resolved. Trimming left V 4 bases short and J 0 bases short, with 13 bases between. Germline V gives CDR1 MNHEY, CDR2 SMNVEV (reference sequence). The CDR3 loop spans 17 amino acids. The chain's CDR3 is CASSYLGPASGANVLTF. The CDR3 nucleotides are TGTGCCAGCAGTTACCTCGGACCCGCCTCTGGGGCCAACGTCCTGACTTTC.

V is TRBV7-9 and J is TRBJ2-1; the match to TRBD2 covers 7 bases. This CDR3 contains 15 residues. The germline gives CDR1 SEHNR, CDR2 FQNEAQ (reference sequence). The ends lost 4 bases at V and 4 bases at J; junction bases unmatched: 7. CDR3 loop: CASSSTSDKYNEQFF. CDR3 bases: TGTGCCAGCAGCTCCACTAGCGACAAATACAATGAGCAGTTCTTC. The full variable domain, with the rest looked up from reference TRBV7-9 and TRBJ2-1, is DTGVSQNPRHKITKRGQNVTFRCDPISEHNRLYWYRQTLGQGPEFLTYFQNEAQLEKSRLLSDRFSAERPKGSFSTLEIQRTEQGDSAMYLCASSSTSDKYNEQFFGPGTRLTVL.

This clone was counted a single time. This same CDR3 is encoded by further DNA sequences in the sample. The chain carries TRBV28 and TRBJ1-1, with no clear D. This CDR3 is 11 amino acids long. The V gene's germline CDR1 is MDHEN and CDR2 SYDVKM. V dropped 5 bases and J dropped 5 bases, with 6 bases sitting between them. The CDR3 bases are TGTGCCAGCAGTCCCGGGACTGAAGCTTTCTTT. Its translation is CASSPGTEAFF.

The chain employs TRBV15 and TRBJ2-7; D may be TRBD2 (6 bases). CDR3 length: 14 amino acids. Germline V CDR1 and CDR2: LNHNV, YYDKDF (reference sequence). V shed 0 bases and J shed 5 bases, with 11 bases lying between them. The CDR3, as DNA: TGTGCCACCAGCAGAGATCGGAGGGACCACGAGCAGTACTTC. It yields the protein CATSRDRRDHEQYF. The whole variable domain, filled in from reference TRBV15 and TRBJ2-7, reads DAMVIQNPRYQVTQFGKPVTLSCSQTLNHNVMYWYQQKSSQAPKLLFHYYDKDFNNEADTPDNFQSRRPNTSFCFLDIRSPGLGDTAMYLCATSRDRRDHEQYFGPGTRLTVT.

This chain joins TRBV9 and TRBJ1-1; maybe TRBD1 (6 bases). The CDR3 is 14 amino acids. V lost 4 bases to trimming and J lost 0 bases, with 10 bases between them. Germline V gene data show CDR1 as SGDLS and CDR2 as YYNGEE. The CDR3 spells CASSPGQLNTEAFF. The CDR3 bases are TGTGCCAGCAGCCCGGGACAATTGAACACTGAAGCTTTCTTT.

The gene calls are TRBV5-1 and TRBJ2-5; D ambiguous. Trimming cost V 0 bases and J 7 bases, with 4 bases left between them. This CDR3 is 11 amino acids long. Germline values: CDR1 SGHRS, CDR2 YFSETQ. DNA of the CDR3: TGCGCCAGCAGCTTGGTGGGGACCCAGTACTTC. It codes for CASSLVGTQYF.

The chain is built from TRBV28 and TRBJ2-7; perhaps TRBD2 as D (5 bases). The CDR3 contains 14 residues. CDR1 and CDR2 (germline): MDHEN, SYDVKM. Trimming left V 5 bases short and J 4 bases short, with 15 bases between. The DNA for the CDR3 is TGTGCCAGCAGTACGCCGCGACGGGGTTACGAGCAGTACTTC. The encoded protein is CASSTPRRGYEQYF.

V gene TRBV5-1 combines with J gene TRBJ1-5, with D hard to call. Germline CDR1 reads SGHRS; CDR2 reads YFSETQ. With 4 bases removed from V and 3 bases from J, the gap between germline ends came to 14 bases. The CDR3 runs to 15 residues. This CDR3 is CASSPGGGPNQPQHF. In nucleotides, the CDR3 is TGCGCCAGCAGCCCGGGAGGAGGCCCCAATCAGCCCCAGCATTTT.

This clone was seen a single time. The rearrangement uses TRBV27 and TRBJ1-5; no reliable D call. V shed 5 bases and J shed 0 bases, with 8 bases lying between them. Germline V gives CDR1 MNHEY, CDR2 SMNVEV (reference sequence). This CDR3 comprises 14 residues. The chain's CDR3 is CASSAGYSNQPQHF. CDR3 nucleotide sequence: TGTGCCAGCAGTGCGGGTTATAGCAATCAGCCCCAGCATTTT.

This clone was recorded only once. V gene TRBV6-6 combines with J gene TRBJ2-7, with a tentative D call TRBD1 (6 bases). The V end was cut by 6 bases, the J end by 3 bases, with 18 bases between. Germline CDR1 and CDR2: MNHNY and SVGAGI (reference sequence). The CDR3 runs 15 residues. CDR3 amino acids: CASSQLLDRRYEQYF. The CDR3 DNA reads TGTGCCAGCAGCCAACTTCTGGACAGACGCTACGAGCAGTACTTC.

The chain carries TRBV5-1 and TRBJ2-2, with D possibly being TRBD1 or TRBD2 (5 bases each). The V end was cut by 4 bases, the J end by 5 bases, with 18 bases between. Germline CDR1 is SGHRS and CDR2 is YFSETQ. The CDR3 extends over 16 amino acids. CDR3 sequence (DNA): TGCGCCAGCAGCCCTTTCGGGCAGGGAGAGACCGGGGAGCTGTTTTTT. Encoded protein: CASSPFGQGETGELFF.